This T cell receptor (beta chain) was sequenced during a study of cytomegalovirus exposure and HLA in healthy donors. CDR1 is LNHDA, CDR2 SQIVND, per germline (reference sequence). This CDR3 contains 13 residues. V was shortened by 7 bases and J by 5 bases, with 12 bases between the two germline ends. Primers included in the PCR were 60 Vbeta and 13 Jbeta primers. The method was immunoSEQ multiplex PCR; TCRdb's version includes in-frame clones alone and lacks a portion of them. The repertoire holds 130,000 to 150,000 clones, with under 80% as singletons. Input material: PBMCs. The sequence was collected from a male donor in good health and CMV-seronegative. The chain links TRBV19 to TRBJ1-5; possibly TRBD1 for D (5 bases). CDR3 sequence reads: CASKKPGYQPQHF. In DNA form, the CDR3 reads TGTGCCAGTAAGAAGCCAGGGTATCAGCCCCAGCATTTT.